These T cell receptor beta chains were read from a single sample in a study of T-cell reconstitution after alpha-beta-depleted transplantation in children. TCRdb re-called the PCR reads with MiXCR, one entry per CDR3 protein. The sample comprises some 200,000 distinct CDR3 sequences, roughly 7% of which are singletons, and about 5.9% rests with the top ten. The sample here was PBMCs, taken before TCRalphabeta/CD19-depleted stem cell transplant. These receptors originate from a boy younger than 10 with acute lymphoblastic leukemia, due to receive a stem cell transplant. Each CDR3 is given with its conserved first and last residue. Fields, in order: clone size, D gene, J gene, CDR3 length, V gene, CDR3 DNA, CDR3 protein. A D gene is named only where the DNA matches it firmly. Size is omitted from some rows. Given values are once, few, many or a class for expanded clones.

>many|.|TRBJ2-7|13|TRBV5-5
TGTGCCAGCAGCTTGTACGGTAGGTACGAGCAGTACTTC
CASSLYGRYEQYF
>many|.|TRBJ2-5|15|TRBV5-1
TGCGCCAGCAGGGGATTTGACGGGATTCGGGAGACCCAGTACTTC
CASRGFDGIRETQYF
>many|TRBD2|TRBJ2-3|15|TRBV20-1
TGCAGTGCTTTACAGGGCGGGGGGCAGGCAGATACGCAGTATTTT
CSALQGGGQADTQYF
>many|.|TRBJ1-5|13|TRBV29-1
TGCAGCGTAAGGGGGACTGAAGGTCAGCCCCAGCATTTT
CSVRGTEGQPQHF
>few|.|TRBJ2-1|12|TRBV5-1
TGCGCCAGCAGCTTCATATACAATGAGCAGTTCTTC
CASSFIYNEQFF
>few|.|TRBJ2-5|16|TRBV5-5
TGTGCCAGCAGCTTGAATTTGGCTTCTCTCTTGGAGACCCAGTACTTC
CASSLNLASLLETQYF
>few|.|TRBJ1-1|13|TRBV12-3/TRBV12-4
TGTGCCAGCAGTTTTACGGGTCACACTGAAGCTTTCTTT
CASSFTGHTEAFF
>few|TRBD2|TRBJ2-5|14|TRBV28
TGTGCCACCTATGACACTAGCGGGAAAGAGACCCAGTACTTC
CATYDTSGKETQYF
>.|TRBD2|TRBJ2-7|14|TRBV11-2
TGTGCCAGCAGCTCTCCGGGGGGAGGCTACGAGCAGTACTTC
CASSSPGGGYEQYF
>many|.|TRBJ2-7|13|TRBV7-9
TGTGCCAGCTCCGGACAAAGCTCCTACGAGCAGTACTTC
CASSGQSSYEQYF
>.|.|TRBJ1-6|12|TRBV6-5
TGTGCCAGCAGTTACCCTCGGTCACCCCTCCACTTT
CASSYPRSPLHF
>.|.|TRBJ1-4|15|TRBV7-8
TGTGCCAGCAGCCCGAGGACAAAAACTAATGAAAAACTGTTTTTT
CASSPRTKTNEKLFF